This record looks at one T cell receptor (beta chain) sequence and its context. Its antigen has not been determined. No base qualities exist here, and no much larger clone lies one base off it. The data are from a study of blood T cell repertoires in COVID-19 (TCRdb year 2020). A note on the overall study: Samples covering the acute and convalescent phases of COVID-19 were provided by collaborators in the United States, Italy and Spain. Samples came from the ongoing ImmuneRACE study (first 160 participants) plus 1,254 subjects from 6 global collaborators. A de-identified subject ID, COVID-19 status, age in years and sex were almost always included in the sample metadata. The prospective study material was composed of cDNA or gDNA derived from T cells, B-cell-depleted T cells, or PBMCs. Where available, HLA class I and class II types were obtained from metadata supplied by the sample provider rather than from assay-based typing. The repertoires were made available in a free public database intended to serve as a resource for research on the immune response to SARS-CoV-2. Subjects who had been exposed to COVID-19, were actively infected with it, or had recovered from it provided the deeply sampled blood TCRbeta repertoires that made up the dataset.

TCRbeta CDR3 regions were amplified from genomic DNA using the immunoSEQ Assay, a bias-controlled multiplex PCR. Per the original workflow: Nucleated cell counts per sample were estimated from amplification of reference gene primers within the assay. Sequence reads were collapsed and filtered to measure the absolute abundance of every unique TCRbeta CDR3 rearrangement. For each sample, productive Simpson clonality was calculated as the square root of Simpson's diversity index across productive rearrangements. TCRdb re-hosts the immuneACCESS table, in-frame sequences only. Its copies lack some clones; in the studies checked, an unresolved V gene accounts for under half of them, and the cause for the rest is not known. V, J and clone size reflect that table, while D and trimming were determined from the DNA. This sample lists a few hundred thousand clones; around nine tenths were detected once. The ten largest account for 6.5% to 9.5% of the sample.

General findings and caveats noted by the study authors: Clinical and demographic metadata were provided uncurated, with the amount varying by source and participant.

V is pruned by 3 bases and J by 4 bases, leaving 12 bases of the junction without a gene match. CDR1 MRHNA and CDR2 SNTAGT are derived from the germline V gene. Its CDR3 holds 17 amino acids, cysteine through phenylalanine. CDR3 DNA only is kept here, 51 bases in frame from base 1. Enrolling through a virtual design, the prospective study's participants ranged in age from roughly 18 to 95 years and lived across about two dozen United States geographic areas. In the prospective study, participants were assigned to cohorts based on the clinical history participants reported in a screening survey and a study questionnaire. For ImmuneRACE Cohort 3, a participant was defined as recovered based on two consecutive negative NP/OP PCR tests, clearance by a healthcare professional, or resolution of symptoms. Each participant in the prospective study had whole blood, serum and a nasopharyngeal or oropharyngeal swab collected by mobile phlebotomists. Over a roughly 2-month period, participants in the prospective study had the option of providing additional blood draws and questionnaires. Before DNA extraction, prospective study blood samples were shipped either frozen or at room temperature.

The source is a woman aged 60-75 years who had recovered from COVID-19. What was sequenced was PBMCs or T cells enriched from blood (not recorded which). The V gene is TRBV6-4 and the J gene is TRBJ2-3; TRBD2 aligns with 8 central bases. At the DNA level, the sequence is TGTGCCAGCAGTGAGGTCGAGGTAGCGGGGCACGCAGATACGCAGTATTTT. Its coded protein is CASSEVEVAGHADTQYF.